The 17 T cell receptor beta chains below were found in one sample sequenced in a study of early T cells in non-severe SARS-CoV-2 infection. MiXCR, applied by TCRdb to the 5' RACE reads, yields one record per CDR3 protein. The sample includes under 65,000 distinct CDR3 sequences, 10% to 15% of them seen just once. Sample: whole blood. The receptors were sampled from an adult who was a healthcare worker with PCR-confirmed SARS-CoV-2 infection or an uninfected control (not recorded which).

The V call is TRBV4-1, the J call TRBJ1-1; D may be TRBD1 (6 bases). The CDR3 runs 16 residues. The V end was cut by 7 bases, the J end by 6 bases, with 24 bases between. Germline V lookup: CDR1 MGHRA, CDR2 YSYEKL. The CDR3 nucleotides read TGCGCCAGCATGATGGGTTTTCGGCAACCAGGGGCTGAAGCTTTCTTT. Amino acids: CASMMGFRQPGAEAFF.

The chain joins TRBV28 to TRBJ2-3; maybe TRBD2 (7 bases). The CDR3 extends over 16 amino acids. Germline values: CDR1 MDHEN, CDR2 SYDVKM. Trimming took 4 bases from V and 1 from J, leaving 15 bases between them. Here the CDR3 DNA reads TGTGCCAGCAGTTGGACTAGGGACACCCGCACAGATACGCAGTATTTT. Amino acid sequence: CASSWTRDTRTDTQYF. Supplemented by reference TRBV28 and TRBJ2-3, the full variable domain reads DVKVTQSSRYLVKRTGEKVFLECVQDMDHENMFWYRQDPGLGLRLIYFSYDVKMKEKGDIPEGYSVSREKKERFSLILESASTNQTSMYLCASSWTRDTRTDTQYFGPGTRLTVL.

The V gene is TRBV4-1, the J gene TRBJ1-3; no clear D gene. The germline CDR1 and CDR2 sequences are MGHRA and YSYEKL. The V end was cut by 0 bases, the J end by 4 bases, with 7 bases between. The CDR3 is 14 residues long. CDR3: CASSQDTPGNTIYF. The CDR3 DNA is TGCGCCAGCAGCCAAGATACCCCGGGAAACACCATATATTTT.

This clonotype was counted at least ten times. The gene calls are TRBV28 and TRBJ2-7; 9 bases are shared with TRBD1. V dropped 6 bases and J dropped 5; count of bases not matched to a gene: 5. The CDR3 runs 13 residues. The germline CDR1 and CDR2 sequences are MDHEN and SYDVKM. Written as DNA, the CDR3 is TGTGCCAGCAGCCCCACAGGGGGCGACGAGCAGTACTTC. Translating gives CASSPTGGDEQYF.

In its sample, this clonotype was seen many times. As DNA, the CDR3 is TGTGCCAGCACCTCCCCGAGGGTGCTAGCGGGGCACAATGAGCAGTTCTTC. Translation gives CASTSPRVLAGHNEQFF. V and J are TRBV11-2 and TRBJ2-1; 9 positions match TRBD2. This CDR3 spans 17 amino acids. Looked up from germline, CDR1 is SGHAT and CDR2 is FQNNGV. Trimming took 7 bases from V and 5 from J; bases not matched to a gene: 15.

This clonotype was seen a handful of times. V and J are TRBV7-2 and TRBJ2-7; 13 bases fit TRBD2. Germline assignment: CDR1 SGHTA and CDR2 FQGNSA. With 5 bases clipped from V and 2 bases from J, the junction kept 6 bases outside the gene matches. This CDR3 is 16 amino acids long. This chain's CDR3 is CASSAGTSGATYEQYF. The CDR3 region has the DNA TGTGCCAGCAGCGCGGGGACTAGCGGGGCCACCTACGAGCAGTACTTC.

This clonotype was seen a few times. This rearrangement joins TRBV5-4 to TRBJ2-7, with D uncertain. This CDR3 comprises 14 residues. Between the trimmed V and J ends, which lost 0 bases and 0 bases, there was a span of 7 bases. Per the germline V gene, CDR1 is SGHNT and CDR2 is YYREEE (reference sequence). CDR3 in amino acids: CASSLAVSSYEQYF. Written as DNA, the CDR3 is TGTGCCAGCAGCTTGGCGGTGTCCTCCTACGAGCAGTACTTC.

This clonotype has a count of ten or more. This rearrangement joins TRBV7-3 to TRBJ2-7, with 10 bases fitting TRBD2. Per the germline V gene, CDR1 is SGHTA and CDR2 is FQGTGA. Trimming removed 5 bases from V and 7 bases from J; junction bases left unmatched: 5. The CDR3 runs 13 residues. CDR3 coding DNA: TGTGCCAGCAGCCTAGCGGGAGTGGGAGAGCAGTACTTC. Translation gives CASSLAGVGEQYF.

The gene calls are TRBV28 and TRBJ2-7, with 8 bases lining up with TRBD1. This CDR3 contains 16 residues. Germline V gene lookup returns CDR1 MDHEN and CDR2 SYDVKM. Trimming at V came to 5 bases and at J to 3 bases, leaving 12 bases not matched to a gene. In DNA, the CDR3 is TGTGCCAGCAGTATCCGTGACAGGGGTTATTACTACGAGCAGTACTTC. It is translated as CASSIRDRGYYYEQYF.

This clonotype was picked up many times. The chain has TRBV24-1 and TRBJ2-1, with 8 bases lining up with TRBD2. With 7 bases clipped from V and 6 bases from J, the junction kept 13 bases outside the gene matches. The germline gives CDR1 KGHDR, CDR2 SFDVKD. The CDR3 covers 16 residues. The CDR3 sequence is CATSLRGLAGSNEQFF. The CDR3 DNA reads as TGTGCCACCAGCCTCCGGGGGCTAGCGGGTAGCAATGAGCAGTTCTTC.

This clonotype was observed many times. The chain uses TRBV2 and TRBJ2-7; 8 bases align to TRBD2. The junction had 11 bases not matched to a gene; V was cut back by 6 bases and J by 4 bases. The CDR3 spans 15 residues. CDR1 and CDR2 from the germline V gene are SNHLY and FYNNEI. The chain's CDR3 is CASSPMGTSGYEQYF. DNA for the CDR3: TGTGCCAGCAGCCCAATGGGGACTAGTGGGTACGAGCAGTACTTC.

In this sample, this clonotype turned up a few times. The chain carries TRBV6-6 and TRBJ2-3; D perhaps matches TRBD2 (7 bases). The V gene lost 2 bases and the J gene lost 2 bases, with 14 bases spanning the gap. In germline, CDR1 is MNHNY, CDR2 SVGAGI (reference sequence). This CDR3 spans 16 amino acids. In DNA form, the CDR3 reads TGTGCCAGCAGTTACGGTGGCGGGGGCCCCACAGATACGCAGTATTTT. This gives the protein CASSYGGGGPTDTQYF.

The gene calls are TRBV27 and TRBJ1-2, with 8 positions matching TRBD1. V lost 5 bases and J lost 8; bases outside the gene matches: 10. The germline V gene has CDR1 MNHEY and CDR2 SMNVEV (reference sequence). The CDR3 is made up of 14 amino acids. This CDR3 reads CASSSHLTGAGYTF. The DNA of the CDR3 is TGTGCCAGCAGTAGCCATCTGACAGGGGCGGGCTACACCTTC.

The rearrangement links TRBV12-3 or TRBV12-4 to TRBJ1-1, with 7 bases aligning to TRBD1. With 6 bases clipped from V and 11 bases from J, the junction kept 12 bases outside the gene matches. The CDR3 contains 13 residues. DNA of the CDR3: TGTGCCAGCAGACCCTCGGCGGAGGGGGCGGCTTTCTTT. It yields the protein CASRPSAEGAAFF.

The chain employs TRBV10-3 and TRBJ2-7; D is unclear. Per the germline V gene, CDR1 is ENHRY and CDR2 is SYGVKD. The CDR3 covers 11 residues. Trimming removed 6 bases from V and 3 bases from J, with 6 bases in between. CDR3 DNA: TGTGCCATCAGCGAGAACTACGAGCAGTACTTC. Its protein is CAISENYEQYF.

This sequence joins TRBV11-2 and TRBJ1-2; possible D gene TRBD1, 6 bases. Trimming left V 2 bases short and J 6 bases short, with 10 bases between. Germline assignment: CDR1 SGHAT and CDR2 FQNNGV. The CDR3 has 13 residues. The CDR3 loop is CASSLQGIDGYTF. CDR3 nucleotide sequence: TGTGCCAGCAGCTTACAGGGGATCGATGGCTACACCTTC.

The chain is built from TRBV5-1 and TRBJ1-5, with 7 bases matching TRBD1. From germline, CDR1 is SGHRS and CDR2 YFSETQ. The V gene end was trimmed by 1 base and the J gene end by 3 bases; junction bases not matched to a gene: 4. CDR3 length: 15 amino acids. In nucleotides, the CDR3 is TGCGCCAGCAGCTTGATGGGACAGTACAATCAGCCCCAGCATTTT. This gives the protein CASSLMGQYNQPQHF.